This T cell receptor beta chain comes out of a study of cytomegalovirus exposure and HLA in healthy donors. This CDR3 is built from 15 residues. Germline CDR1 and CDR2: MNHEY and SMNVEV (reference sequence). The V end lost 3 bases, the J end lost 8 bases, and 16 bases lay between the germline ends. About this clone itself: Its antigen is not identified.

13 Jbeta primers and 60 Vbeta primers were used for the PCR. The method was immunoSEQ multiplex PCR; TCRdb's version includes in-frame clones alone and lacks a portion of them. The sample shows 170,000 or so clones, around 84% of them seen only once. Study-wide results and limits: Sequencing artifact likely explains a cluster of highly shared sequence variants. Reports credit the classifier with highly specific, highly sensitive diagnosis of cytomegalovirus status. An analysis that was carried out later associated approximately 17,000 TCR beta sequences with HLA alleles at 0.05 false discovery rate. Presence/absence analyses rested on an assumption that sequencing depth was roughly uniform across donors.

The receptor was derived from a middle-aged woman in good health and CMV-seronegative. The V gene is TRBV27, the J gene TRBJ1-4; possibly TRBD1 for D (5 bases). The sequenced sample was PBMCs. The CDR3 sequence: CASSFHDSIREKLFF. The CDR3 DNA is TGTGCCAGCAGTTTCCACGACAGTATTAGAGAAAAACTGTTTTTT.